These 27 T cell receptor beta chains came from one sample sequenced in a study. Using its own MiXCR run on the 5' RACE reads, TCRdb lists one record per CDR3 protein. The repertoire holds almost 3,000 distinct CDR3 sequences, with about 7% as singletons. The sample consisted of total memory T cells from blood PBMCs. Indicated subset: transitional memory CD4+ T cells. The origin of the receptors is a female donor with HIV.

Concerning this clonotype itself: A much larger clone differs by one base, so this may be a read error. The CDR3 region is CASSLRGLHSGNTIYF. CDR3 DNA: TGTGCCAGCAGCTTGAGAGGGTTACACTCTGGAAACACCATATATTTT. The chain links TRBV5-6 to TRBJ1-3; D remains ambiguous. V was trimmed by 1 base and J by 0 bases, leaving 11 bases between them. This CDR3 comprises 16 residues. From germline, CDR1 is SGHDT and CDR2 YYEEEE. The complete variable domain, with remaining parts taken from reference TRBV5-6 and TRBJ1-3, reads DAGVTQSPTHLIKTRGQQVTLRCSPKSGHDTVSWYQQALGQGPQFIFQYYEEEERQRGNFPDRFSGHQFPNYSSELNVNALLLGDSALYLCASSLRGLHSGNTIYFGEGSWLTVV.

In its sample, this clonotype ranks as medium-sized. V is TRBV20-1 and J is TRBJ1-5; D may be TRBD1 (6 bases). V dropped 6 bases and J dropped 3 bases, with 12 bases sitting between them. This CDR3 has 13 amino acids. Germline V CDR1 and CDR2: DFQATT, SNEGSKA (reference sequence). The CDR3 region is CSANREPNQPQHF. Here the CDR3 DNA reads TGCAGTGCAAACAGGGAGCCCAATCAGCCCCAGCATTTT.

This clonotype qualifies as medium-sized. The chain is built from TRBV11-3 and TRBJ1-1, with D possibly being TRBD1 (5 bases). Germline CDR1 is SGHNT and CDR2 is YENEEA. The CDR3 runs to 14 residues. V was pared by 5 bases and J by 0 bases, with 10 bases between. This CDR3 reads CASSPQGVNTEAFF. CDR3 in DNA: TGTGCCAGCAGCCCGCAGGGTGTGAACACTGAAGCTTTCTTT.

This clonotype is classed as medium-sized. The chain joins TRBV4-3 to TRBJ2-3; 15 nucleotides line up with TRBD2. Losses at the gene ends were 8 bases for V and 8 bases for J; bases not matched to a gene: 8. There are 15 residues in the CDR3. Germline CDR1 and CDR2: LGHNA and YSLEER. CDR3 nucleotide sequence: TGCGCCAGCGCTCGGACTAGCGGGGGGGCCGGTACGCAGTATTTT. It is translated as CASARTSGGAGTQYF.

This clonotype was counted a few times. The rearrangement links TRBV6-5 to TRBJ1-6, with D perhaps matching TRBD1 (5 bases). Germline V gene lookup returns CDR1 MNHEY and CDR2 SVGAGI. The ends were cut back, 0 bases at V and 2 bases at J, with 8 bases in the middle. This CDR3 spans 16 amino acids. As DNA, the CDR3 is TGTGCCAGCAGTTACTCGCGGACAACCTATAATTCACCCCTCCACTTT. Protein product: CASSYSRTTYNSPLHF.

This clonotype has only a few counts. This chain joins TRBV3-1 and TRBJ1-6; 7 bases are a match to TRBD1. This CDR3 has 14 residues. Trimming removed 4 bases from V and 7 bases from J; junction bases left unmatched: 4. In germline, CDR1 is LGHDT, CDR2 YNNKEL (reference sequence). The CDR3 nucleotides read TGTGCCAGCAGCCCGGCAGGGGGGAATTCACCCCTCCACTTT. Encoded protein: CASSPAGGNSPLHF.

As to this clonotype: A clone one base away is much larger, so this may be a read error. The V call is TRBV7-2, the J call TRBJ1-3, with D uncertain. In germline, CDR1 is SGHTA, CDR2 FQGNSA. The CDR3 has 14 residues. CDR3 in DNA: TGTGCCAGCAGCTTAGGATACGCTGGAACCACCATATATTTT. Amino acids: CASSLGYAGTTIYF. Using reference TRBV7-2 and TRBJ1-3 for the parts outside the CDR3, the full variable domain is GAGVSQSPSNKVTEKGKDVELRCDPISGHTALYWYRQSLGQGLEFLIYFQGNSAPDKSGLPSDRFSAERTGGSVSTLTIQRTQQEDSAVYLCASSLGYAGTTIYFGEGSWLTVV.

In its sample, this clonotype ranks as large (0.1 to 1%). The V call is TRBV10-3, the J call TRBJ1-6; D is ambiguous. Looked up from germline, CDR1 is ENHRY and CDR2 is SYGVKD. The CDR3 runs to 14 residues. The V end lost 7 bases, the J end lost 0 bases, and 7 bases lay between the germline ends. In DNA, the CDR3 is TGTGCCATCAAGAACAGCTCCTATAATTCACCCCTCCACTTT. It is translated as CAIKNSSYNSPLHF.

This clonotype occurred a few times. The chain has TRBV2 and TRBJ1-1; no clear D gene. CDR3 length: 14 amino acids. V was pared by 5 bases and J by 1 base, with 11 bases between. Germline V lookup: CDR1 SNHLY, CDR2 FYNNEI. This CDR3 is CASSRRGGNTEAFF. In DNA form, the CDR3 reads TGTGCCAGCAGTCGACGGGGAGGGAACACTGAAGCTTTCTTT.

This clonotype is labeled medium-sized (0.01 to 0.1%). V and J are TRBV12-3 or TRBV12-4 and TRBJ2-7; 8 nucleotides line up with TRBD1. The ends lost 6 bases at V and 6 bases at J; junction bases unmatched: 7. The CDR3 loop spans 13 amino acids. CDR3 sequence (DNA): TGTGCCAGCAGGCCGGGACAGGCTGCCGAGCAGTACGTC. This sequence encodes CASRPGQAAEQYV.

Judged by abundance, this clonotype is medium-sized (0.01 to 0.1%). The chain employs TRBV4-2 and TRBJ1-5; D may be TRBD1 (5 bases). Germline V gene lookup returns CDR1 LGHNA and CDR2 YNFKEQ. The CDR3 runs 15 residues. The germline V and J ends were trimmed by 0 bases and 6 bases, with 12 bases remaining between them. Here the CDR3 DNA reads TGTGCCAGCAGCCAAGATTGGCAGGGAGGTCAGCCCCAGCATTTT. Its translation is CASSQDWQGGQPQHF.

The chain uses TRBV15 and TRBJ1-1; D remains unclear. The CDR3 is 15 residues long. Germline values: CDR1 LNHNV, CDR2 YYDKDF (reference sequence). V lost 2 bases, J lost 0 bases, and 10 bases lay in between. The CDR3 region has the DNA TGTGCCACCAGCAGAAAAGGCACACTGAACACTGAAGCTTTCTTT. Its protein is CATSRKGTLNTEAFF.

To note about this clonotype: A much bigger clone sits one base away, suggesting this may be a read error. The V and J genes are TRBV25-1 and TRBJ1-5; D may be TRBD1 (5 bases). Germline CDR1 reads MGHDK; CDR2 reads SYGVNS. The germline V and J ends were trimmed by 4 bases and 2 bases, with 12 bases remaining between them. The CDR3 contains 15 residues. DNA for the CDR3: TGTGCCAGCAGTGGGGAGGGGAGGGGCAATCAGCCCCAGCATTTT. Encoded protein: CASSGEGRGNQPQHF.

This clonotype was seen only a few times. The rearrangement uses TRBV4-1 and TRBJ1-6; D remains ambiguous. Trimming pared 0 bases from V and 8 bases from J, leaving 2 bases between. The CDR3 contains 12 residues. Germline values: CDR1 MGHRA, CDR2 YSYEKL. CDR3 sequence (DNA): TGCGCCAGCAGCCAAGAGCATTCACCCCTCCACTTT. This sequence encodes CASSQEHSPLHF.

This clonotype was observed a few times. This chain links TRBV15 with TRBJ2-7; D uncertain. The length of the CDR3 is 14 residues. In germline, CDR1 is LNHNV, CDR2 YYDKDF (reference sequence). V dropped 0 bases and J dropped 3 bases, with 9 bases sitting between them. The CDR3 DNA is TGTGCCACCAGCAGAGATGTGGGGTACTACGAGCAGTACGTC. It specifies CATSRDVGYYEQYV.

The chain employs TRBV4-3 and TRBJ1-4; tentative D call: TRBD1 (6 bases). The V gene lost 3 bases and the J gene lost 4 bases, with 15 bases spanning the gap. Germline values: CDR1 LGHNA, CDR2 YSLEER. The CDR3 is 16 residues long. The CDR3 sequence: CASSQTTGSLNEKLFF. In DNA, the CDR3 is TGCGCCAGCAGCCAGACTACAGGGTCCCTTAATGAAAAACTGTTTTTT.

This clonotype appeared a few times. V is TRBV30 and J is TRBJ1-5, with D possibly TRBD1 on 5 matching bases. Germline assignment: CDR1 GTSNPN and CDR2 SVGIG (reference sequence). Trimming shortened V by 2 bases and J by 7 bases, and 15 bases separated the two germline ends. The CDR3 totals 14 residues. The CDR3 region has the DNA TGTGCCTGGAGTCCCGGGGCCACTGTGCAGCCCCAGCATTTT. This gives the protein CAWSPGATVQPQHF.

This clonotype is classed as medium-sized. The chain employs TRBV10-3 and TRBJ1-2, with TRBD1 matching 11 bases. Per the germline V gene, CDR1 is ENHRY and CDR2 is SYGVKD. The junction had 4 bases not matched to a gene; V was cut back by 6 bases and J by 4 bases. The CDR3 loop spans 14 amino acids. In DNA, the CDR3 is TGTGCCATCAGCGGACAGGGGGCAAGCTATGGCTACACCTTC. This translates into CAISGQGASYGYTF.

V usage is TRBV7-2 and J usage is TRBJ1-2, with D perhaps matching TRBD1 (5 bases). Germline V gene data show CDR1 as SGHTA and CDR2 as FQGNSA. The CDR3 length is 15 residues. Trimming took off 4 bases at V and 4 bases at J, with 16 bases between the two ends. CDR3 bases: TGTGCCAGCAGCTACAAAGGGGAGACGAGCTATGGCTACACCTTC. The encoded protein is CASSYKGETSYGYTF.

This clonotype rates as medium-sized. The chain has TRBV7-2 and TRBJ1-2, with 8 positions matching TRBD1. The CDR3 extends over 16 amino acids. The V gene end was trimmed by 1 base and the J gene end by 4 bases; junction bases not matched to a gene: 8. CDR1 is SGHTA and CDR2 is FQGNSA in the germline V gene. The CDR3 here is CASSLGPGGATYGYTF. The CDR3 nucleotides are TGTGCCAGCAGCTTAGGCCCAGGGGGCGCGACCTATGGCTACACCTTC. The full variable domain, with the rest looked up from reference TRBV7-2 and TRBJ1-2, is GAGVSQSPSNKVTEKGKDVELRCDPISGHTALYWYRQSLGQGLEFLIYFQGNSAPDKSGLPSDRFSAERTGGSVSTLTIQRTQQEDSAVYLCASSLGPGGATYGYTFGSGTRLTVV.

Within the sample, this clonotype is medium-sized. The chain carries TRBV9 and TRBJ2-1; D remains unclear. This CDR3 region has 13 residues. Germline V gives CDR1 SGDLS, CDR2 YYNGEE. Trimming stripped 2 bases from V and 7 bases from J, with 10 bases between. The DNA for the CDR3 is TGTGCCAGCAGCGTGCAGATCGGGAATGAGCAGTTCTTC. Translation: CASSVQIGNEQFF.

In DNA, the CDR3 is TGTGCCAGCAGCCACGACTACCGGGACAGGGGGCGCGTCGGGGAGCTGTTTTTT. Protein: CASSHDYRDRGRVGELFF. The V call is TRBV4-2, the J call TRBJ2-2; TRBD1 matches 12 bases. After removal of 3 bases from V and 7 bases from J, the junction contained 12 bases not matched to a gene. This CDR3 is 18 amino acids long. The germline V gene has CDR1 LGHNA and CDR2 YNFKEQ.

The CDR3 sequence: CASSLSGVTDTQYF. DNA of the CDR3: TGTGCCAGCAGCTTAAGTGGGGTCACAGATACGCAGTATTTT. The chain employs TRBV11-3 and TRBJ2-3; D ambiguous. Germline-derived CDR1 and CDR2 are SGHNT and YENEEA. The CDR3 loop spans 14 amino acids. Trimming removed 2 bases from V and 2 bases from J, with 8 bases in between.

Note on this clonotype: Being one base from a much bigger clone, this may be a read error. This chain connects TRBV30 to TRBJ1-1; no clear D. The CDR3 length is 14 residues. Looked up from germline, CDR1 is GTSNPN and CDR2 is SVGIG (reference sequence). CDR3 bases: TGTGCCTGGAGGGTTCCGAACCGGAACTCTGAAGCTTTCTTT. It is translated as CAWRVPNRNSEAFF. The complete variable domain, with remaining parts taken from reference TRBV30 and TRBJ1-1, reads SQTIHQWPATLVQPVGSPLSLECTVEGTSNPNLYWYRQAAGRGLQLLFYSVGIGQISSEVPQNLSASRPQDRQFILSSKKLLLSDSGFYLCAWRVPNRNSEAFFGQGTRLTVV.

V gene TRBV29-1 combines with J gene TRBJ2-5; D is perhaps TRBD2 (5 bases). V dropped 4 bases and J dropped 2 bases, with 11 bases sitting between them. The CDR3 has 13 amino acids. Germline V CDR1 and CDR2: SQVTM, ANQGSEA. CDR3 bases: TGCAGCGTTGGAGGGTCGGGACAAGAGACCCAGTACTTC. It translates to CSVGGSGQETQYF.

By share, this clonotype counts as medium-sized. This chain joins TRBV25-1 and TRBJ2-3, with 7 nucleotides matching TRBD2. CDR1 is MGHDK and CDR2 is SYGVNS in the germline V gene. V gave up 2 bases and J gave up 11 bases; unmatched junction bases: 7. The CDR3 runs to 13 residues. The CDR3 loop reads CASSEHGAGEQYF. The CDR3 nucleotides read TGTGCCAGCAGTGAACATGGGGCGGGGGAGCAGTATTTT.

In its sample, this clonotype ranks as large. The chain is built from TRBV18 and TRBJ1-6; weak D call: TRBD1 (6 bases). Germline CDR1 is KGHSH and CDR2 is LQKENI. The CDR3 runs 14 residues. Trimming took 6 bases from V and 7 from J, leaving 13 bases between them. CDR3 in amino acids: CASSGLRGNSPLHF. The CDR3 DNA follows: TGTGCCAGCTCGGGGCTCAGGGGAAATTCACCCCTCCACTTT.